This TCR beta chain was sequenced in a study of T-cell reconstitution after alpha-beta-depleted transplantation in children (TCRdb year 2016). Broadly, across the study: The study quantitatively tracked T-cell immune reconstitution after TCRalphabeta/CD19-depleted allogeneic hematopoietic cell transplantation in children using TCR repertoire profiling.

V and J are trimmed by 3 bases and 2 bases, and the gene matches miss 3 bases of the junction. The CDR3 measures 15 amino acids from cysteine to phenylalanine. The kept DNA is CDR3 alone, 45 bases in frame from the first base. The research as a whole found: Over subsequent months, a decline in hyperexpanded clone frequencies was noted, and after one year, T-cell counts and TCRbeta diversity were mostly ascribed to newly produced T cells. About two months after transplant, the apparently early recovery of alphabetaT-cell counts reportedly depended on just several hundred clones that had expanded rapidly and came from non-depleted graft cells. The high TCRbeta diversity at day 60 in some patients was ascribed to recipient T cells and intrathymic progenitors that had survived conditioning.

This sample's treatment or condition label indicates: allogeneic hematopoietic cell transplantation with graft depleted of TCRalphabeta T cells and CD19 B cells. Transplant recipients were children who received TCRalphabeta/CD19-depleted allogeneic hematopoietic cell grafts. The method behind the library was PCR. The sample was run on an Illumina HiSeq 2500. TCR libraries were prepared with molecular barcoding, using unique molecular identifiers to normalize TCRbeta repertoire quantification. Clones were called with MiXCR by TCRdb after fastp trimmed the public reads at Q25, and only in-frame beta chains were retained. One record per CDR3 amino acid sequence lists the most common genes and DNA. The sample data list around 200,000 distinct CDR3 sequences, and under 13% of these were observed just once. The ten largest clones capture 28% of the sample. This clonotype occurred many times. This clone's antigen is unknown. No base quality values were provided; no much bigger clone lies one nucleotide off.

Material: PBMCs, obtained before TCRalphabeta/CD19-depleted stem cell transplant. This chain joins TRBV12-3 or TRBV12-4 to TRBJ1-1, with 10 bases matching TRBD1. This TCR derives from a child under two years old with acute myeloid leukemia, due to receive a stem cell transplant. This receptor carries the CDR3 CASSFRDRGNTEAFF. The DNA sequence is as follows: TGTGCCAGCAGTTTTCGGGACAGGGGTAACACTGAAGCTTTCTTT.